Listed below are T cell receptor beta chains from one sample, sequenced in a study of blood T cell repertoires in COVID-19. Assay: immunoSEQ multiplex PCR; the TCRdb copy retains only in-frame clones and omits some. This sample has about half a million clones, with roughly 87% found just once. The specimen sequenced was peripheral blood. These receptors all come from a man aged 18 to 30 with COVID-19, enrolled during active disease. The CDR3 runs from the conserved cysteine through the conserved F or W. A D gene is named only where the DNA matches it firmly. For some rows the clone size is stated as once, few or many, or as a class when expanded; others skip it.

j_gene	d_gene	abundance	v_gene	CDR3nt	CDR3aa
TRBJ2-1	-	-	TRBV15	TGTGCCACCAGCAGAGATCCCGGACTGGGCTCCTACAATGAGCAGTTCTTC	CATSRDPGLGSYNEQFF
TRBJ2-6	-	-	TRBV27	TGTGCCAGCAGTTTATTAGGGATAGGACTCCATCGGGTATCAGGAGCCAACGTCCTGACTTTC	CASSLLGIGLHRVSGANVLTF
TRBJ2-1	-	-	TRBV12-3/TRBV12-4	TGTGCCAGCGGGGCATTAGGATACAATGAGCAGTTCTTC	CASGALGYNEQFF
TRBJ2-5	TRBD2	-	TRBV6-1	TGTGCCAGCAGTGAATCCCGGACTAGCGGGATCGTGGCAGAGACCCAGTACTTC	CASSESRTSGIVAETQYF
TRBJ1-1	-	-	TRBV6-4	TGTGCCAGCAGTGCCCTACCGGGGACAGAAGCTTTCTTT	CASSALPGTEAFF
TRBJ2-1	TRBD2	-	TRBV24-1	TGTGCCACCAGTGGTATCGGACTAGCGGGGGGGCATGAGCAGTTCTTC	CATSGIGLAGGHEQFF
TRBJ1-1	TRBD1	-	TRBV28	TGTGCCAGCAGTTTTCCGGCGGACAGGCTTTACACTGAAGCTTTCTTT	CASSFPADRLYTEAFF
TRBJ2-5	TRBD2	-	TRBV7-7	TGTGCCAGCAGCTCCTCACCGACTAGCGGGGGCCAAGAGACCCAGTACTTC	CASSSSPTSGGQETQYF
TRBJ1-5	-	once	TRBV2	TGTGCCAGCAGGGACAGAAACAATCAGCCCCAGCATTTT	CASRDRNNQPQHF
TRBJ1-2	TRBD1	-	TRBV5-4	TGTGCCAGGCCTCAGGGGGGCGGCTACACCTTC	CARPQGGGYTF
TRBJ2-1	TRBD2	-	TRBV5-8	TGTGCCAGCAGCTTGGGGACTAGCGGGGGAGGCAATGAGCAGTTCTTC	CASSLGTSGGGNEQFF
TRBJ1-2	TRBD1	-	TRBV7-9	TGTGCCAGCAGCCTCGGGACAGGGAAGGCTGGCTACACCTTC	CASSLGTGKAGYTF
TRBJ2-3	-	-	TRBV14	TGTGCCAGCAGCCATAGGGGTTGGGACACAGATACGCAGTATTTT	CASSHRGWDTDTQYF
TRBJ2-7	TRBD2	-	TRBV5-6	TGTGCCAGCAGCGTCGGAGCGGGGACCTACGAGCAGTACTTC	CASSVGAGTYEQYF
TRBJ1-3	-	once	TRBV7-9	TGTGCCAGCGGAAATGAGGGAACAACTGGAAACACCATATATTTT	CASGNEGTTGNTIYF
TRBJ2-5	-	-	TRBV19	TGTGCCAGTAGACTTTCCTTCACCGGGGGAGGAGAGACCCAGTACTTC	CASRLSFTGGGETQYF
TRBJ1-1	TRBD1	few	TRBV6-5	TGTGCCAGCATCGGAAATACAGGGGCCACTGAAGCTTTCTTT	CASIGNTGATEAFF